Below are 32 T cell receptor beta chains sequenced from a single sample in a study of radiotherapy plus CTLA-4 blockade in lung cancer. Repertoires were generated with immunoSEQ multiplex PCR, while TCRdb's copy carries only in-frame clones and drops some. This table holds 65,000 to 95,000 clones, roughly 91% found once. This specimen was peripheral blood, taken from a patient treated with radiotherapy plus ipilimumab. These TCRs come from a human donor with non-small cell lung cancer that progressed on radiotherapy plus ipilimumab.

The V and J genes are TRBV5-1 and TRBJ2-3, with D uncertain. Germline loops: CDR1 SGHRS, CDR2 YFSETQ. Trimming took off 1 base at V and 8 bases at J, with 14 bases between the two ends. The CDR3 sequence is 14 residues long. The CDR3 protein is CASSLPRDRSTQYF. CDR3 nucleotide sequence: TGCGCCAGCAGCTTGCCGAGAGATCGGAGTACGCAGTATTTT.

This clone has just one count. The gene calls are TRBV11-2 and TRBJ1-2; possible D gene TRBD1, 6 bases. V lost 5 bases, J lost 3 bases, and 13 bases lay in between. This CDR3 has 14 residues. Germline CDR1 reads SGHAT; CDR2 reads FQNNGV. The DNA of the CDR3 is TGTGCCAGCAGCGTAACGGGGGCGCACTATGGCTACACCTTC. Translating gives CASSVTGAHYGYTF.

The rearrangement links TRBV9 to TRBJ1-5; 8 bases match TRBD1. The CDR3 totals 14 residues. In germline, CDR1 is SGDLS, CDR2 YYNGEE. Germline trimming cut 3 bases from V and 2 bases from J; bases unmatched to any gene: 1. This CDR3 reads CASSGGQGNQPQHF. The CDR3 DNA sequence: TGTGCCAGCAGCGGGGGACAGGGCAATCAGCCCCAGCATTTT.

This clone was recorded once. This chain links TRBV30 with TRBJ2-1; D possibly corresponds to TRBD2 (5 bases). This CDR3 is built from 13 residues. The V end lost 4 bases, the J end lost 1 base, and 8 bases lay between the germline ends. Germline-derived CDR1 and CDR2 are GTSNPN and SVGIG (reference sequence). The CDR3 loop reads CAWMGSSYNEQFF. The CDR3, as DNA: TGTGCCTGGATGGGGAGTTCCTACAATGAGCAGTTCTTC.

V gene TRBV2 combines with J gene TRBJ1-2; the D gene is possibly TRBD1 (6 bases). This CDR3 spans 13 amino acids. The germline V gene encodes CDR1 SNHLY and CDR2 FYNNEI. Trimming cost V 3 bases and J 3 bases, with 8 bases left between them. CDR3 nucleotide sequence: TGTGCCAGCAGTGATTCAGGGGACTATGGCTACACCTTC. Protein sequence: CASSDSGDYGYTF. Using reference TRBV2 and TRBJ1-2 for the parts outside the CDR3, the full variable domain is EPEVTQTPSHQVTQMGQEVILRCVPISNHLYFYWYRQILGQKVEFLVSFYNNEISEKSEIFDDQFSVERPDGSNFTLKIRSTKLEDSAMYFCASSDSGDYGYTFGSGTRLTVV.

The chain couples TRBV7-8 to TRBJ2-1, with TRBD1 matching over 9 bases. The CDR3 has 15 amino acids. The V segment lost 5 bases and the J segment 6 bases; nucleotides outside the gene matches: 8. Germline assignment: CDR1 SGHVS and CDR2 FQNEAQ. CDR3 amino acids: CASSLRDREINEQFF. CDR3 in DNA: TGTGCCAGCAGCCTCCGGGACAGGGAAATCAATGAGCAGTTCTTC.

The chain joins TRBV5-1 to TRBJ1-4; 9 bases are shared with TRBD1. The CDR3 contains 14 residues. The junction had 7 bases not matched to a gene; V was cut back by 8 bases and J by 5 bases. CDR1 SGHRS and CDR2 YFSETQ come from the germline V gene. The CDR3 reads CASGPGTGNEKLFF. The CDR3 DNA is TGCGCCAGTGGGCCCGGGACAGGGAATGAAAAACTGTTTTTT.

This clone has only a few counts. The chain combines TRBV4-1 with TRBJ2-3, with D maybe TRBD2 (5 bases). The germline V and J ends were trimmed by 2 bases and 4 bases, with 10 bases remaining between them. The CDR3 has 14 amino acids. Per germline, CDR1 MGHRA and CDR2 YSYEKL. CDR3 in amino acids: CASSQPLDSDTQYF. CDR3 nucleotide sequence: TGCGCCAGCAGCCAACCACTAGATTCAGATACGCAGTATTTT.

This rearrangement joins TRBV19 to TRBJ2-7; 8 bases agree with TRBD2. The junction had 7 bases not matched to a gene; V was cut back by 6 bases and J by 3 bases. Looked up from germline, CDR1 is LNHDA and CDR2 is SQIVND (reference sequence). This CDR3 is 14 amino acids long. CDR3 sequence (DNA): TGTGCCAGTAGATCAAGCGGGAGAGGCTACGAGCAGTACTTC. Translation: CASRSSGRGYEQYF.

The J gene is TRBJ1-1, the V gene TRBV27; D call uncertain. The V end was cut by 8 bases, the J end by 0 bases, with 10 bases between. CDR1 and CDR2 from the germline V gene are MNHEY and SMNVEV (reference sequence). There are 13 residues in the CDR3. CDR3 sequence reads: CASGTNLNTEAFF. CDR3 DNA sequence: TGTGCCAGCGGAACAAACCTGAACACTGAAGCTTTCTTT.

The V gene is TRBV29-1, the J gene TRBJ2-1; D unresolved. Between the trimmed V and J ends, which lost 2 bases and 6 bases, there was a span of 14 bases. CDR1 is SQVTM and CDR2 is ANQGSEA in the germline V gene. The CDR3 consists of 14 residues. The chain's CDR3 is CSVESDRALNEQFF. The CDR3 DNA is TGCAGCGTTGAATCCGATCGCGCTCTCAATGAGCAGTTCTTC.

The rearrangement links TRBV4-1 to TRBJ1-3; TRBD1 matches at 8 bases. Unmatched junction bases numbered 4, after V lost 1 base and J lost 2 bases. There are 16 residues in the CDR3. In germline, CDR1 is MGHRA, CDR2 YSYEKL. CDR3 DNA: TGCGCCAGCAGCCAAGGAGGACAGGGTGCTGGAAACACCATATATTTT. Its translation: CASSQGGQGAGNTIYF.

This clone showed up just a few times. J is TRBJ2-2 and V is TRBV5-4, with 9 bases identical to TRBD2. Germline CDR1 is SGHNT and CDR2 is YYREEE (reference sequence). J lost 6 bases, V lost 2 bases, and 11 bases had no gene match. The CDR3 sequence is 17 residues long. Here the CDR3 reads CASSFQRGAGGPGELFF. The CDR3 region has the DNA TGTGCCAGCAGCTTCCAGAGGGGAGCGGGAGGTCCCGGGGAGCTGTTTTTT.

The V gene is TRBV5-1, the J gene TRBJ1-1, with 9 bases lining up with TRBD1. Losses at the gene ends were 2 bases for V and 3 bases for J; bases not matched to a gene: 14. The CDR3 loop spans 18 amino acids. Germline V gives CDR1 SGHRS, CDR2 YFSETQ. CDR3: CASSFRRGQGLFYTEAFF. The CDR3 nucleotides read TGCGCCAGCAGCTTTAGAAGGGGACAGGGACTTTTTTACACTGAAGCTTTCTTT.

The V call is TRBV29-1, the J call TRBJ2-4; D is unclear. The CDR3 consists of 12 residues. V gave up 6 bases and J gave up 8 bases, with 14 bases separating them. Germline V gene lookup returns CDR1 SQVTM and CDR2 ANQGSEA. CDR3 coding DNA: TGCAGCGTCAACATAAACGGATACATTCAGTACTTC. It specifies CSVNINGYIQYF.

V is TRBV7-8 and J is TRBJ1-1, with a weak D call TRBD1 (6 bases). V was trimmed by 1 base and J by 6 bases, leaving 9 bases between them. CDR1 and CDR2 (germline): SGHVS, FQNEAQ. This CDR3 has 13 amino acids. CDR3 nucleotides: TGTGCCAGCAGCTTAGACAGGGTGGCTGAAGCTTTCTTT. Protein: CASSLDRVAEAFF. The whole variable domain, filled in from reference TRBV7-8 and TRBJ1-1, reads GAGVSQSPRYKVAKRGQDVALRCDPISGHVSLFWYQQALGQGPEFLTYFQNEAQLDKSGLPSDRFFAERPEGSVSTLKIQRTQQEDSAVYLCASSLDRVAEAFFGQGTRLTVV.

The chain combines TRBV5-1 with TRBJ1-2; D perhaps matches TRBD1 (6 bases). Germline V gives CDR1 SGHRS, CDR2 YFSETQ. The ends were cut back, 1 base at V and 6 bases at J, with 13 bases in the middle. The CDR3 spans 14 residues. CDR3 in DNA: TGCGCCAGCAGCTTGTTGCCGGGGGCGGATGGCTACACCTTC. It translates to CASSLLPGADGYTF.

This sequence joins TRBV30 and TRBJ2-1; no reliable D call. Trimming stripped 4 bases from V and 2 bases from J, with 12 bases between. The germline V gene has CDR1 GTSNPN and CDR2 SVGIG (reference sequence). CDR3 length equals 14 residues. The CDR3 DNA sequence: TGTGCCTGGAACGGCGGAACCCCCTACAATGAGCAGTTCTTC. Its translation is CAWNGGTPYNEQFF. Together with reference TRBV30 and TRBJ2-1, the CDR3 gives the full variable domain: SQTIHQWPATLVQPVGSPLSLECTVEGTSNPNLYWYRQAAGRGLQLLFYSVGIGQISSEVPQNLSASRPQDRQFILSSKKLLLSDSGFYLCAWNGGTPYNEQFFGPGTRLTVL.

The V and J genes are TRBV19 and TRBJ1-1; D ambiguous. V lost 3 bases to trimming and J lost 1 base, with 9 bases between them. CDR3 length: 14 residues. CDR1 is LNHDA, CDR2 SQIVND, per germline (reference sequence). The DNA for the CDR3 is TGTGCCAGTAGTATTGGAGGAAGGAACACTGAAGCTTTCTTT. Translated, it gives CASSIGGRNTEAFF.

J is TRBJ1-2 and V is TRBV5-6; D gene unclear. V shed 4 bases and J shed 4 bases, with 5 bases lying between them. The CDR3 totals 11 residues. The V gene's germline CDR1 is SGHDT and CDR2 YYEEEE. CDR3 nucleotides: TGTGCCAGCAGCGCAGGCTATGGCTACACCTTC. It codes for CASSAGYGYTF. The full variable domain, completed using reference TRBV5-6 and TRBJ1-2, is DAGVTQSPTHLIKTRGQQVTLRCSPKSGHDTVSWYQQALGQGPQFIFQYYEEEERQRGNFPDRFSGHQFPNYSSELNVNALLLGDSALYLCASSAGYGYTFGSGTRLTVV.

The gene calls are TRBV2 and TRBJ2-3; tentatively, D is TRBD2 (6 bases). V was clipped by 6 bases and J by 4 bases, with 20 bases between them. The CDR3 covers 16 residues. Per the germline V gene, CDR1 is SNHLY and CDR2 is FYNNEI. CDR3: CASRGLGEQVPDTQYF. The CDR3 DNA sequence: TGTGCCAGCAGGGGACTGGGGGAGCAGGTGCCAGATACGCAGTATTTT.

V and J are TRBV7-2 and TRBJ2-5; D tentatively fits TRBD1 or TRBD2 (5 bases each). V was pared by 6 bases and J by 4 bases, with 15 bases between. The CDR3 totals 14 residues. CDR1 is SGHTA and CDR2 is FQGNSA in the germline V gene. CDR3 in amino acids: CASSPGTRGETQYF. The CDR3, as DNA: TGTGCCAGCAGTCCTGGTACGAGGGGAGAGACCCAGTACTTC.

The CDR3 loop is CASSLIGGDGREQYF. The CDR3 DNA reads as TGTGCCAGCAGCTTAATAGGAGGGGACGGTCGCGAGCAGTACTTC. This sequence joins TRBV7-8 and TRBJ2-7; tentative D call: TRBD2 (6 bases). This CDR3 is built from 15 residues. Deletions cut 2 bases from V and 6 bases from J, with 17 bases between. Germline loops: CDR1 SGHVS, CDR2 FQNEAQ.

The chain uses TRBV6-1 and TRBJ2-1; D gene unclear. The ends were cut back, 4 bases at V and 7 bases at J, with 8 bases in the middle. Germline CDR1 is MNHNS and CDR2 is SASEGT. CDR3 length equals 12 residues. DNA for the CDR3: TGTGCCAGCAGTGCCACAAGGAATGAGCAGTTCTTC. Protein product: CASSATRNEQFF.

This CDR3 reads CASSPPTNRRDEQFF. The CDR3 DNA reads as TGTGCCAGCAGCCCCCCTACCAATAGACGGGATGAGCAGTTCTTC. The V gene is TRBV5-6, the J gene TRBJ2-1; D unclear. There are 15 residues in the CDR3. V lost 4 bases and J 8 bases, leaving 19 bases between the germline ends. In germline, CDR1 is SGHDT, CDR2 YYEEEE.

This chain's CDR3 is CASSLGTGGSEQYF. The CDR3 DNA reads TGTGCCAGCAGCTTGGGGACAGGGGGCTCCGAGCAGTACTTC. The chain couples TRBV5-6 to TRBJ2-7; 11 bases match TRBD1. The trim removed 0 bases at V and 6 bases at J, leaving 2 bases unmatched. The germline V gene encodes CDR1 SGHDT and CDR2 YYEEEE. The CDR3 runs to 14 residues.

This clone appeared a few times. The genes are TRBV7-8 and TRBJ1-2; tentative D call: TRBD1 (6 bases). The germline V gene has CDR1 SGHVS and CDR2 FQNEAQ. Trimming stripped 4 bases from V and 4 bases from J, with 10 bases between. The CDR3 is 13 amino acids. The CDR3 region is CASSSTGTYGYTF. The CDR3 DNA sequence: TGTGCCAGCAGCTCGACAGGTACCTATGGCTACACCTTC.

This CDR3 is CSVEDLREAFF. DNA of the CDR3: TGCAGCGTTGAAGATCTGCGGGAAGCTTTCTTT. This sequence joins TRBV29-1 and TRBJ1-1; D not certain. This CDR3 region has 11 residues. Per germline, CDR1 SQVTM and CDR2 ANQGSEA. The V and J ends lost 0 bases and 8 bases respectively, with 7 bases between them.

The genes are TRBV28 and TRBJ2-1; weak D call: TRBD1 (6 bases). Trimming took off 7 bases at V and 12 bases at J, with 31 bases between the two ends. In germline, CDR1 is MDHEN, CDR2 SYDVKM. There are 17 residues in the CDR3. The CDR3 DNA reads as TGTGCCAGCACTACGACACCAGGGGAAATCGTGATTATCGGGCAGTTCTTC. Amino acids: CASTTTPGEIVIIGQFF.

The V and J genes are TRBV18 and TRBJ1-3; TRBD1 is a possible D gene (6 bases). With 3 bases removed from V and 0 bases from J, the gap between germline ends came to 18 bases. The CDR3 runs 18 residues. Germline lookup yields CDR1 KGHSH and CDR2 LQKENI. The CDR3 coding sequence is TGTGCCAGCTCACCCGGGGGCGGCCGGAGTGACTCTGGAAACACCATATATTTT. This gives the protein CASSPGGGRSDSGNTIYF.

This clone was recorded only once. The chain joins TRBV5-4 to TRBJ2-1; D unresolved. This CDR3 has 15 amino acids. Per the germline V gene, CDR1 is SGHNT and CDR2 is YYREEE (reference sequence). Trimming removed 2 bases from V and 0 bases from J, with 9 bases in between. The CDR3 DNA reads TGTGCCAGCAGCTTTGGGCGGCTCTCCTACAATGAGCAGTTCTTC. Its translation is CASSFGRLSYNEQFF.

This sequence joins TRBV28 and TRBJ2-1; 9 positions match TRBD2. Per germline, CDR1 MDHEN and CDR2 SYDVKM. The CDR3 covers 18 residues. V lost 6 bases to trimming and J lost 6 bases; unmatched junction nucleotides: 18. The CDR3 sequence: CASRPQRLAAKEGNEQFF. CDR3 sequence (DNA): TGTGCCAGCAGGCCGCAGAGACTAGCGGCCAAAGAGGGCAATGAGCAGTTCTTC.